This T cell receptor beta chain was recovered during a study of T-cell memory formation after mild COVID-19. The V gene's germline CDR1 is SGHDT and CDR2 YYEEEE. Trimming took off 0 bases at V and 8 bases at J, with 15 bases between the two ends. The CDR3 consists of 15 residues. A single record per CDR3 protein comes from TCRdb applying MiXCR to the 5' RACE reads. The sample has some 200,000 distinct CDR3 sequences, over 20% seen once. V gene TRBV5-6 combines with J gene TRBJ2-1, with D maybe TRBD2 (6 bases). Sequences were obtained from PBMCs or a T cell subset sorted from them (not recorded which). The sequence came from an adult woman who had mild COVID-19 (a few samples of this study predate the infection). Cell type and time point are not known. CDR3 protein: CASSLVRGNSYEQFF. The CDR3 nucleotides read TGTGCCAGCAGCTTGGTCCGGGGGAACAGCTATGAGCAGTTCTTC.